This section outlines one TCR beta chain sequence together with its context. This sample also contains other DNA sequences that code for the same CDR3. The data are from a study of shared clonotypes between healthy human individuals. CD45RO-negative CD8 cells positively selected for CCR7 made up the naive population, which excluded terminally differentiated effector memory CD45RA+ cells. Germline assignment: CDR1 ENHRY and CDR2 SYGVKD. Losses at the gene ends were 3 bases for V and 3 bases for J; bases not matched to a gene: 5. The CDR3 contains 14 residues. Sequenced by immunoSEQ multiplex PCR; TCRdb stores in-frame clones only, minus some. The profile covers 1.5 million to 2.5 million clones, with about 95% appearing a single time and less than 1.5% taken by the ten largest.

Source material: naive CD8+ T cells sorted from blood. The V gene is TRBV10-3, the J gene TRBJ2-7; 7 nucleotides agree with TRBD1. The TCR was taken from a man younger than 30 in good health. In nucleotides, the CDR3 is TGTGCCATCAGTGATGAAGGGGGCGACTACGAGCAGTACTTC. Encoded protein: CAISDEGGDYEQYF.